The 26 T cell receptor beta chains listed next were all sequenced from one sample in a study of blood T cells in healthy people across ages. Primers used in a second PCR of about 6 to 11 cycles were a sample-barcoded 5' primer and a J-beta primer mix. Each CDR3 protein is one row after TCRdb ran MiXCR on the 5' RACE reads. The table records roughly 800,000 distinct CDR3 sequences, about three fifths of them present only once. Sequencing was carried out using blood. All receptors come from a man aged 25 to 40 in good health.

In this sample, this clonotype turned up once. The V call is TRBV20-1, the J call TRBJ2-5; D gene ambiguous. CDR1 and CDR2 from the germline V gene are DFQATT and SNEGSKA (reference sequence). V lost 5 bases and J 4 bases, leaving 14 bases between the germline ends. The CDR3 spans 13 residues. The CDR3 bases are TGCAGTGCTTTAATGGGTGGCGGAGAGACCCAGTACTTC. Amino acid sequence: CSALMGGGETQYF.

For the CDR3, the DNA is TGCAGCGTTCAGCGGGGACTCTCCTACGAGCAGTACTTC. The encoded protein is CSVQRGLSYEQYF. V usage is TRBV29-1 and J usage is TRBJ2-7, with 7 bases fitting TRBD2. Germline V gene sequence: CDR1 SQVTM, CDR2 ANQGSEA. J was trimmed by 0 bases and V by 5 bases; bases with no gene match: 4. There are 13 residues in the CDR3.

This clonotype was seen a handful of times. The rearrangement uses TRBV7-2 and TRBJ2-1, with TRBD1 matching 7 bases. CDR1 and CDR2 from the germline V gene are SGHTA and FQGNSA. After removal of 1 base from V and 5 bases from J, the junction contained 2 bases not matched to a gene. The CDR3 is 14 residues long. CDR3 DNA: TGTGCCAGCAGCTTAGGGGACAGTAACAATGAGCAGTTCTTC. Its translation: CASSLGDSNNEQFF. Filled out from reference TRBV7-2 and TRBJ2-1, the complete variable domain reads GAGVSQSPSNKVTEKGKDVELRCDPISGHTALYWYRQSLGQGLEFLIYFQGNSAPDKSGLPSDRFSAERTGGSVSTLTIQRTQQEDSAVYLCASSLGDSNNEQFFGPGTRLTVL.

The J gene is TRBJ2-1, the V gene TRBV6-2 or TRBV6-3, with D perhaps TRBD2 (6 bases). The CDR3 has 15 amino acids. CDR1 and CDR2 (germline): MNHEY, SVGEGT. Trimming removed 2 bases from V and 7 bases from J, with 15 bases in between. Here the CDR3 reads CASSYDLLATNEQFF. The CDR3 region has the DNA TGTGCCAGCAGTTACGATCTCCTAGCGACGAATGAGCAGTTCTTC.

The chain uses TRBV15 and TRBJ2-1; no clear D. Per germline, CDR1 LNHNV and CDR2 YYDKDF (reference sequence). Between the trimmed V and J ends, which lost 4 bases and 0 bases, there was a span of 10 bases. CDR3 length: 15 residues. This chain's CDR3 is CATSNDGSSYNEQFF. The CDR3 DNA sequence: TGTGCCACCAGCAACGACGGAAGCTCCTACAATGAGCAGTTCTTC.

This clonotype was observed a few times. The chain has TRBV20-1 and TRBJ2-5, with 14 positions matching TRBD2. J was trimmed by 1 base and V by 6 bases; bases with no gene match: 4. Germline loops: CDR1 DFQATT, CDR2 SNEGSKA (reference sequence). This CDR3 region has 15 residues. The CDR3 region is CSATGLAGGQETQYF. DNA for the CDR3: TGCAGTGCCACAGGACTAGCGGGGGGCCAAGAGACCCAGTACTTC.

The chain couples TRBV7-2 to TRBJ2-5; 8 bases agree with TRBD1. The germline CDR1 and CDR2 sequences are SGHTA and FQGNSA. The CDR3 has 17 residues. J gave up 6 bases and V 4 bases, and 16 bases lay outside the gene matches. CDR3 protein: CASSSTPLAGGGKTQYF. CDR3 coding DNA: TGTGCCAGCAGCTCCACCCCCCTAGCAGGGGGCGGAAAGACCCAGTACTTC.

The V gene is TRBV29-1, the J gene TRBJ2-3; 16 positions agree with TRBD2. This CDR3 comprises 19 residues. The V and J ends lost 1 base and 2 bases, in that order; junction bases with no gene match: 9. Germline loops: CDR1 SQVTM, CDR2 ANQGSEA. This CDR3 reads CSVEGGTSGRGRVTDTQYF. CDR3 in DNA: TGCAGCGTTGAAGGGGGGACTAGCGGGAGGGGCCGGGTCACAGATACGCAGTATTTT.

The V call is TRBV29-1, the J call TRBJ2-2, with TRBD1 matching over 10 bases. The germline V gene has CDR1 SQVTM and CDR2 ANQGSEA. V shed 7 bases, J shed 7 bases, and the junction held 9 bases outside the gene matches. This CDR3 spans 14 amino acids. The CDR3 sequence is CSASGTGAVGELFF. DNA of the CDR3: TGCAGCGCCTCCGGGACAGGGGCCGTCGGGGAGCTGTTTTTT.

The chain recombines TRBV7-8 with TRBJ2-5, with TRBD2 identical over 12 bases. CDR1 and CDR2 from the germline V gene are SGHVS and FQNEAQ. Unmatched junction bases numbered 8, after V lost 1 base and J lost 11 bases. The length of the CDR3 is 15 residues. The CDR3 DNA reads TGTGCCAGCAGCTTAGGATCCCTAGCGGGAGGGGAGCAGTACTTC. The encoded protein is CASSLGSLAGGEQYF.

The CDR3 DNA is TGTGCCGCTGGAGAGGAGACCCAGTACTTC. It translates to CAAGEETQYF. The chain carries TRBV10-3 and TRBJ2-7; D gene unclear. The J call may be in error: the DNA end matches TRBJ2-5 better. Germline CDR1 is ENHRY and CDR2 is SYGVKD. There are 10 residues in the CDR3.

The chain carries TRBV20-1 and TRBJ2-7; a weak D match, TRBD1 (5 bases). Germline assignment: CDR1 DFQATT and CDR2 SNEGSKA (reference sequence). CDR3 length: 14 amino acids. The CDR3 bases are TGCAGCCTCAGCCCTCCAGGGCACTCCTACGAGCAGTACTTC. Protein sequence: CSLSPPGHSYEQYF.

This clonotype was seen a handful of times. The V call is TRBV20-1, the J call TRBJ2-5, with D tentatively TRBD1 (6 bases). Trimming removed 4 bases at V and 1 base at J, with 10 bases between. The CDR3 has 13 amino acids. The germline gives CDR1 DFQATT, CDR2 SNEGSKA (reference sequence). The CDR3 DNA is TGCAGTGCTATAAGACAGGTCCAAGAGACCCAGTACTTC. It yields the protein CSAIRQVQETQYF.

V is TRBV15 and J is TRBJ1-2, with TRBD1 as a possible D gene (5 bases). The length of the CDR3 is 13 residues. The ends were cut back, 9 bases at V and 5 bases at J, with 16 bases in the middle. Per germline, CDR1 LNHNV and CDR2 YYDKDF (reference sequence). CDR3: CATQAGTAYGYTF. The CDR3 nucleotides are TGTGCCACACAAGCCGGGACGGCATATGGCTACACCTTC.

CDR3 bases: TGCGCCAGCAGCCAAGATAGGAGTACTCGGTACGAGCAGTACTTC. The encoded protein is CASSQDRSTRYEQYF. This chain uses TRBV4-3 with TRBJ2-7; D is unresolved. Per the germline V gene, CDR1 is LGHNA and CDR2 is YSLEER. V was shortened by 0 bases and J by 4 bases, with 13 bases between the two germline ends. The CDR3 spans 15 residues.

The chain is built from TRBV19 and TRBJ1-2; 7 nucleotides align to TRBD1. Germline CDR1 is LNHDA and CDR2 is SQIVND (reference sequence). This CDR3 is 15 amino acids long. The V and J ends lost 3 bases and 8 bases, in that order; junction bases with no gene match: 12. CDR3: CASSIDRVGSLGYTF. DNA of the CDR3: TGTGCCAGTAGTATCGACAGGGTTGGAAGTTTAGGCTACACCTTC.

J is TRBJ2-3 and V is TRBV12-3 or TRBV12-4; D is unclear. This CDR3 is 15 amino acids long. V lost 3 bases, J lost 2 bases, and 12 bases lay in between. CDR3 region: CASSFVPLLTDTQYF. The CDR3 nucleotides are TGTGCCAGCAGTTTTGTGCCATTACTCACAGATACGCAGTATTTT.

This chain links TRBV10-3 with TRBJ2-1; D may be TRBD1 or TRBD2 (6 bases each). Germline V gives CDR1 ENHRY, CDR2 SYGVKD. The CDR3 totals 13 residues. The V gene lost 11 bases and the J gene lost 6 bases, with 17 bases spanning the gap. The CDR3, as DNA: TGTGCCGGGGGGCGGACCCTCGGCAATGAGCAGTTCTTC. Protein: CAGGRTLGNEQFF.

The chain employs TRBV20-1 and TRBJ2-3, with 11 nucleotides matching TRBD2. In germline, CDR1 is DFQATT, CDR2 SNEGSKA (reference sequence). The J segment lost 6 bases and the V segment lost 4 bases, leaving 12 bases of the junction unmatched. The CDR3 sequence is 16 residues long. CDR3 residues: CSANPWVAGGPDTQYF. Written as DNA, the CDR3 is TGCAGTGCTAACCCCTGGGTAGCGGGGGGGCCGGATACGCAGTATTTT.

The V and J genes are TRBV9 and TRBJ2-3; D gene uncertain. The CDR3 is 18 residues long. In germline, CDR1 is SGDLS, CDR2 YYNGEE. V was pared by 4 bases and J by 1 base, with 22 bases between. CDR3 bases: TGTGCCAGCAGCCCCCGAATAATCACACACACAGGCACAGATACGCAGTATTTT. Protein: CASSPRIITHTGTDTQYF.

The chain links TRBV30 to TRBJ2-5, with 9 bases matching TRBD2. V gave up 0 bases and J gave up 3 bases; unmatched junction bases: 2. The CDR3 extends over 14 amino acids. Germline lookup yields CDR1 GTSNPN and CDR2 SVGIG (reference sequence). Here the CDR3 reads CAWSVGLAEETQYF. CDR3 sequence (DNA): TGTGCCTGGAGTGTGGGACTAGCAGAAGAGACCCAGTACTTC.

The chain carries TRBV13 and TRBJ2-7; weak D call: TRBD2 (6 bases). V dropped 10 bases and J dropped 2 bases, with 18 bases sitting between them. The germline CDR1 and CDR2 sequences are PRHDT and FYEKMQ (reference sequence). The CDR3 consists of 14 residues. The CDR3 here is CATRRGSLPYEQYF. Here the CDR3 DNA reads TGTGCCACAAGGAGGGGCTCCCTACCCTACGAGCAGTACTTC.

The chain couples TRBV30 to TRBJ1-2; D gene ambiguous. The CDR3 is 13 amino acids. The germline V and J ends were trimmed by 4 bases and 2 bases, with 11 bases remaining between them. Germline CDR1 GTSNPN, CDR2 SVGIG (reference sequence). The CDR3 coding sequence is TGTGCCTGGATTCCAGCCTTAAACTATGGCTACACCTTC. This sequence encodes CAWIPALNYGYTF.

V gene TRBV4-3 combines with J gene TRBJ2-7, with 9 bases matching TRBD1. Trimming at V came to 2 bases and at J to 5 bases, leaving 13 bases not matched to a gene. Germline CDR1 and CDR2: LGHNA and YSLEER. CDR3 length equals 17 residues. The CDR3, as DNA: TGCGCCAGCAGCCAACACTACCGGGACAGGGAGCCTGACGAGCAGTACTTC. Protein sequence: CASSQHYRDREPDEQYF.

The chain carries TRBV27 and TRBJ2-7, with D possibly being TRBD1 or TRBD2 (5 bases each). CDR1 MNHEY and CDR2 SMNVEV come from the germline V gene (reference sequence). The CDR3 length is 20 residues. The V end was cut by 5 bases, the J end by 9 bases, with 38 bases between. This CDR3 is CASSRGAKTALDPRAFGQYF. In DNA, the CDR3 is TGTGCCAGCAGTAGAGGGGCAAAGACAGCATTAGATCCGAGGGCTTTCGGGCAGTACTTC.

This clonotype was found a few times. Here the CDR3 reads CASSLDPNQPQHF. The DNA for the CDR3 is TGTGCCAGCAGCCTCGACCCTAATCAGCCCCAGCATTTT. This sequence joins TRBV6-6 and TRBJ1-5; D not certain. The CDR3 totals 13 residues. Trimming pared 6 bases from V and 4 bases from J, leaving 10 bases between. Per the germline V gene, CDR1 is MNHNY and CDR2 is SVGAGI (reference sequence).